The 9 T cell receptor beta chains presented below share a single source sample, sequenced in a study of radiation and T cells in renal cell carcinoma. Clones were read by immunoSEQ multiplex PCR, and TCRdb kept only the in-frame ones, dropping some. The repertoire consists of tens of thousands of clones, with approximately 86% occurring once and the leading ten covering around 21%. The time point denotes: blood 2 weeks post-SBRT. Sample treatment: 15 Gy SBRT to primary tumor, nephrectomy 4 weeks later. The source was blood, collected from a patient whose treatment included radiotherapy and nephrectomy. The receptors come from a woman between 45 and 60 years old with renal cell carcinoma.

There are many counts of this clone. The chain carries TRBV6-5 and TRBJ2-7, with TRBD2 identical over 12 bases. The CDR3 is 14 residues long. V shed 2 bases and J 7 bases; nucleotides not matched to a gene: 3. From germline, CDR1 is MNHEY and CDR2 SVGAGI. CDR3 nucleotides: TGTGCCAGCAGTTACCTAGCGGGGGGGCGAGAGCAGTACTTC. This sequence encodes CASSYLAGGREQYF.

This chain uses TRBV6-1 with TRBJ2-7; D gene ambiguous. The germline V gene encodes CDR1 MNHNS and CDR2 SASEGT. This CDR3 contains 13 residues. V dropped 7 bases and J dropped 6 bases, with 16 bases sitting between them. Here the CDR3 DNA reads TGTGCCAGCACCTTATCCGTGGTCGGCGAGCAGTACTTC. Its protein is CASTLSVVGEQYF.

The chain carries TRBV10-3 and TRBJ2-5, with D maybe TRBD2 (6 bases). Looked up from germline, CDR1 is ENHRY and CDR2 is SYGVKD. There are 13 residues in the CDR3. With 5 bases removed from V and 5 bases from J, the gap between germline ends came to 12 bases. CDR3 sequence reads: CAISSEGRETQYF. CDR3 DNA: TGTGCCATCAGTTCGGAGGGTCGGGAGACCCAGTACTTC.

This chain uses TRBV6-5 with TRBJ2-5; TRBD1 matches 11 bases. The CDR3 spans 14 residues. J lost 5 bases, V lost 6 bases, and 5 bases had no gene match. CDR1 MNHEY and CDR2 SVGAGI come from the germline V gene. The chain's CDR3 is CASSSGTGGETQYF. In DNA, the CDR3 is TGTGCCAGCAGCTCCGGGACAGGGGGGGAGACCCAGTACTTC.

V is TRBV2 and J is TRBJ1-1; weak D call: TRBD1 (5 bases). Trimming shortened V by 10 bases and J by 1 base, and 13 bases separated the two germline ends. The CDR3 is 13 amino acids. CDR1 is SNHLY, CDR2 FYNNEI, per germline. This CDR3 reads CATQGLENTEAFF. The CDR3 region has the DNA TGTGCCACTCAGGGTTTGGAGAACACTGAAGCTTTCTTT.

This chain connects TRBV7-2 to TRBJ1-2; TRBD1 matches at 7 bases. Trimming removed 5 bases from V and 2 bases from J; junction bases left unmatched: 8. The CDR3 covers 15 residues. In germline, CDR1 is SGHTA, CDR2 FQGNSA. The CDR3 reads CASSRRDRANYGYTF. CDR3 sequence (DNA): TGTGCCAGCAGCCGCCGGGACAGAGCGAACTATGGCTACACCTTC. Based on the CDR3 plus reference TRBV7-2 and TRBJ1-2, the full variable domain is GAGVSQSPSNKVTEKGKDVELRCDPISGHTALYWYRQSLGQGLEFLIYFQGNSAPDKSGLPSDRFSAERTGGSVSTLTIQRTQQEDSAVYLCASSRRDRANYGYTFGSGTRLTVV.

The J gene is TRBJ2-7, the V gene TRBV2; D is perhaps TRBD1 (6 bases). Trimming took 6 bases from V and 2 from J, leaving 23 bases between them. The germline CDR1 and CDR2 sequences are SNHLY and FYNNEI. CDR3 length: 17 amino acids. The CDR3 region has the DNA TGTGCCAGCAGCCAAAAGTTAGGGCAGGGGCAACCCTACGAGCAGTACTTC. Translated: CASSQKLGQGQPYEQYF. The whole variable domain, remainder taken from reference TRBV2 and TRBJ2-7, is EPEVTQTPSHQVTQMGQEVILRCVPISNHLYFYWYRQILGQKVEFLVSFYNNEISEKSEIFDDQFSVERPDGSNFTLKIRSTKLEDSAMYFCASSQKLGQGQPYEQYFGPGTRLTVT.

CDR3 region: CSVLGGTSYNEQFF. CDR3 bases: TGCAGCGTGCTGGGGGGGACCTCCTACAATGAGCAGTTCTTC. The chain couples TRBV29-1 to TRBJ2-1; the match to TRBD2 covers 7 bases. The CDR3 contains 14 residues. The V gene's germline CDR1 is SQVTM and CDR2 ANQGSEA. J lost 0 bases, V lost 6 bases, and 5 bases had no gene match.

V usage is TRBV9 and J usage is TRBJ1-1; tentatively, D is TRBD1 (6 bases). CDR1 is SGDLS and CDR2 is YYNGEE in the germline V gene. The ends were cut back, 0 bases at V and 8 bases at J, with 8 bases in the middle. This CDR3 has 12 amino acids. CDR3 sequence reads: CASSVGDREAFF. CDR3 DNA sequence: TGTGCCAGCAGCGTAGGAGACAGGGAAGCTTTCTTT.